This is a list of T cell receptor beta chains from one sample in a study of cytomegalovirus exposure and HLA in healthy donors. TCRdb keeps only in-frame clones here, not all; method: immunoSEQ multiplex PCR. The sample has 120,000 to 150,000 clones, roughly 80% seen once. The material sequenced was PBMCs. These receptors originate from a female donor in good health and CMV-seronegative. Each CDR3 is given with its conserved first and last residue. Fields, in order: clone size, D gene, J gene, V gene, CDR3 DNA, CDR3 protein. A D gene is named only where the DNA matches it firmly. Clone size is shown for a subset of rows, as once, few, many or a class of expanded clone.

clone size: .; D gene: TRBD1; J gene: TRBJ2-3; V gene: TRBV19; CDR3 DNA: TGTGCCAGTAGTAGGGGACAGCCAGATACGCAGTATTTT; CDR3 protein: CASSRGQPDTQYF
clone size: .; D gene: .; J gene: TRBJ1-1; V gene: TRBV25-1; CDR3 DNA: TGTGCCAGCACTCGCGTGGAGACTGAAGCTTTCTTT; CDR3 protein: CASTRVETEAFF
clone size: .; D gene: TRBD1; J gene: TRBJ2-2; V gene: TRBV28; CDR3 DNA: TGTGCCAGCAGTTTGGGGACAGTCCCCGGGGAGCTGTTTTTT; CDR3 protein: CASSLGTVPGELFF
clone size: .; D gene: .; J gene: TRBJ2-1; V gene: TRBV28; CDR3 DNA: TGTGCCAGCAGTTTAAACCAGAACTACAATGAGCAGTTCTTC; CDR3 protein: CASSLNQNYNEQFF
clone size: .; D gene: TRBD1; J gene: TRBJ2-3; V gene: TRBV15; CDR3 DNA: TGTGCCACCAGCAGAGACGGAGCGAACAGGGGAGCGACAGATACGCAGTATTTT; CDR3 protein: CATSRDGANRGATDTQYF
clone size: .; D gene: TRBD1; J gene: TRBJ1-5; V gene: TRBV6-1; CDR3 DNA: TGTGCCGGGCAGGGGGCTGGCAATCAGCCCCAGCATTTT; CDR3 protein: CAGQGAGNQPQHF
clone size: .; D gene: TRBD1; J gene: TRBJ2-7; V gene: TRBV19; CDR3 DNA: TGTGCCAGTAGCGACAGGGGATACGAGCAGTACTTC; CDR3 protein: CASSDRGYEQYF
clone size: .; D gene: .; J gene: TRBJ1-1; V gene: TRBV28; CDR3 DNA: TGTGCCAGCAGTTTTGTCGGCACTGAAGCTTTCTTT; CDR3 protein: CASSFVGTEAFF
clone size: .; D gene: .; J gene: TRBJ1-5; V gene: TRBV19; CDR3 DNA: TGTGCCAGTAGTATAGTGGGGCAGTATAATCAGCCCCAGCATTTT; CDR3 protein: CASSIVGQYNQPQHF
clone size: .; D gene: .; J gene: TRBJ2-2; V gene: TRBV7-9; CDR3 DNA: TGTGCCAGCAGCCGTAGTTGGGGGGCCGGGGAGCTGTTTTTT; CDR3 protein: CASSRSWGAGELFF
clone size: .; D gene: TRBD2; J gene: TRBJ2-1; V gene: TRBV30; CDR3 DNA: TGTGCCTGGAGCGGCGTGGCAGGGAGGTGGCTAGCGGGAGGGAATGAGCAGTTCTTC; CDR3 protein: CAWSGVAGRWLAGGNEQFF
clone size: few; D gene: .; J gene: TRBJ1-3; V gene: TRBV27; CDR3 DNA: TGTGCCAGCAGTTTAGGCGGCCCCAGAGGAAACACCATATATTTT; CDR3 protein: CASSLGGPRGNTIYF
clone size: .; D gene: TRBD1; J gene: TRBJ1-5; V gene: TRBV6-1; CDR3 DNA: TGTGCCAGCAGTGAAACAACAGGGGGCCGCCGGCCCCAGCATTTT; CDR3 protein: CASSETTGGRRPQHF
clone size: .; D gene: TRBD1; J gene: TRBJ2-7; V gene: TRBV5-4; CDR3 DNA: TGTGCCAGCAGCTCCCGGGACAGGCCCTCATCCTACGAGCAGTACTTC; CDR3 protein: CASSSRDRPSSYEQYF
clone size: .; D gene: TRBD1; J gene: TRBJ1-4; V gene: TRBV14; CDR3 DNA: TGTGCCAGCAGCCAAGATGCGAGACAGGGCGAAAAACTGTTTTTT; CDR3 protein: CASSQDARQGEKLFF